The 26 T cell receptor beta chains reported below all come from one sample, sequenced in a study of identical twins (dated by TCRdb to about 2016). The library was built by means of 5' RACE. This sample was sequenced with an Illumina HiSeq 2000. TCRdb trimmed the raw reads at Q25, called clones with MiXCR and kept productive beta chains. Each CDR3 protein appears once, grouped with its most common genes and DNA. The sample data list 150,000 or so distinct CDR3 sequences, and roughly 3.5% of these were observed just once. The ten top clones hold 8.1% of the sample. Sequenced sample: memory T cells sorted from blood. The cell subset or site label for this specimen denotes: CD45RO+ enriched T cells. The receptors stem from a man aged 18-30 years in good health.

This clonotype was found many times. The chain links TRBV12-3 or TRBV12-4 to TRBJ2-2; maybe TRBD1 (6 bases). V was clipped by 1 base and J by 4 bases, with 7 bases between them. CDR3 length equals 14 residues. As DNA, the CDR3 is TGTGCCAGCAGTTTAGGGGGGCGCACCGGGGAGCTGTTTTTT. This sequence encodes CASSLGGRTGELFF.

In its sample, this clonotype was seen many times. The chain recombines TRBV15 with TRBJ2-5, with 9 bases identical to TRBD1. The CDR3 extends over 18 amino acids. V lost 3 bases, J lost 4 bases, and 15 bases stayed unmatched. The germline V gene has CDR1 LNHNV and CDR2 YYDKDF (reference sequence). DNA of the CDR3: TGTGCCACCAGCAGCGGACAGGGGCGGAGGGCCATAGGAGAGACCCAGTACTTC. Protein: CATSSGQGRRAIGETQYF.

This clonotype was seen more than once but under ten times. This chain links TRBV7-2 with TRBJ1-4; D unclear. The V end lost 5 bases, the J end lost 8 bases, and 15 bases lay between the germline ends. The germline gives CDR1 SGHTA, CDR2 FQGNSA. The CDR3 runs to 14 residues. The CDR3 sequence is CASSQQSAGEKLFF. DNA of the CDR3: TGTGCCAGCAGCCAACAGTCGGCGGGAGAAAAACTGTTTTTT.

This clonotype was picked up a small number of times. The chain recombines TRBV11-2 with TRBJ2-5; tentative D call: TRBD2 (5 bases). The V gene's germline CDR1 is SGHAT and CDR2 FQNNGV. Trimming removed 2 bases at V and 7 bases at J, with 11 bases between. The CDR3 totals 13 residues. CDR3 region: CASSLQREGTQYF. The DNA for the CDR3 is TGTGCCAGCAGCTTACAACGGGAAGGGACCCAGTACTTC.

This clonotype was seen many times. The chain couples TRBV15 to TRBJ2-2, with a weak D call TRBD1 (6 bases). Germline CDR1 reads LNHNV; CDR2 reads YYDKDF (reference sequence). The V gene lost 3 bases and the J gene lost 1 base, with 9 bases spanning the gap. The CDR3 extends over 15 amino acids. The CDR3 sequence is CATSSNRENTGELFF. The DNA of the CDR3 is TGTGCCACCAGCAGTAACAGGGAGAACACCGGGGAGCTGTTTTTT.

This clonotype came up many times. This chain connects TRBV4-1 to TRBJ1-5, with D perhaps TRBD1 (5 bases). Germline V gene data show CDR1 as MGHRA and CDR2 as YSYEKL. Trimming pared 4 bases from V and 0 bases from J, leaving 13 bases between. The CDR3 runs 16 residues. The CDR3 DNA sequence: TGCGCCAGCAGCCTCCTACCTACAGGTAGCAATCAGCCCCAGCATTTT. Its translation is CASSLLPTGSNQPQHF.

This clonotype was recorded at least ten times. The rearrangement joins TRBV29-1 to TRBJ2-5; D is possibly TRBD1 or TRBD2 (6 bases each). V was pared by 4 bases and J by 6 bases, with 18 bases between. Germline lookup yields CDR1 SQVTM and CDR2 ANQGSEA. The CDR3 loop spans 14 amino acids. DNA for the CDR3: TGCAGCGTTGCGGGGGCCATAATACGGAAGACCCAGTACTTC. This encodes CSVAGAIIRKTQYF.

This clonotype was detected ten times or more. The rearrangement uses TRBV30 and TRBJ1-1; D unclear. The CDR3 extends over 14 amino acids. V dropped 0 bases and J dropped 5 bases, with 13 bases sitting between them. The germline gives CDR1 GTSNPN, CDR2 SVGIG (reference sequence). The CDR3 spells CAWSVSRAGTEAFF. The CDR3 DNA is TGTGCCTGGAGTGTAAGCCGGGCTGGGACTGAAGCTTTCTTT.

The chain recombines TRBV7-8 with TRBJ2-2; D may be TRBD1 (6 bases). From germline, CDR1 is SGHVS and CDR2 FQNEAQ. V lost 4 bases and J 0 bases, leaving 9 bases between the germline ends. The CDR3 loop spans 15 amino acids. The CDR3 loop reads CASSSDRANTGELFF. The CDR3 DNA follows: TGTGCCAGCAGCTCGGACAGAGCGAACACCGGGGAGCTGTTTTTT.

In its sample, this clonotype was seen many times. This chain connects TRBV18 to TRBJ1-2; D unresolved. The CDR3 loop spans 15 amino acids. The germline V gene encodes CDR1 KGHSH and CDR2 LQKENI. The V end was cut by 1 base, the J end by 1 base, with 10 bases between. The CDR3 loop reads CASSPRIAINYGYTF. CDR3 nucleotide sequence: TGTGCCAGCTCACCACGCATCGCCATTAACTATGGCTACACCTTC.

This clonotype was counted ten times or more. J is TRBJ2-2 and V is TRBV6-2 or TRBV6-3, with 8 nucleotides matching TRBD1. The germline V gene has CDR1 MNHEY and CDR2 SVGEGT. The CDR3 length is 15 residues. Trimming took 4 bases from V and 6 from J; bases not matched to a gene: 7. The CDR3 nucleotides read TGTGCCAGCAGTTCCCGGGACAGGATGGCCGGGGAGCTGTTTTTT. It translates to CASSSRDRMAGELFF.

Many counts were recorded for this clonotype. This sequence joins TRBV20-1 and TRBJ2-3; D remains ambiguous. V gave up 3 bases and J gave up 3 bases, with 7 bases separating them. CDR1 is DFQATT and CDR2 is SNEGSKA in the germline V gene (reference sequence). The CDR3 has 12 residues. DNA of the CDR3: TGCAGTGCTAGTTATGGTACAGATACGCAGTATTTT. It specifies CSASYGTDTQYF.

This clonotype was observed many times. The V gene is TRBV27, the J gene TRBJ2-1, with D perhaps TRBD2 (6 bases). Germline V lookup: CDR1 MNHEY, CDR2 SMNVEV (reference sequence). V shed 5 bases and J shed 8 bases, with 19 bases lying between them. The CDR3 has 15 residues. CDR3 region: CASSLVGGGRHEQFF. CDR3 coding DNA: TGTGCCAGCAGTCTGGTGGGCGGAGGGAGGCATGAGCAGTTCTTC.

This clonotype was detected many times. The chain couples TRBV12-3 or TRBV12-4 to TRBJ2-5; D ambiguous. V was cut by 3 bases and J by 2 bases, with 7 bases left in between. CDR3 length: 13 amino acids. CDR3 sequence (DNA): TGTGCCAGCAGTTTGGGTCAGCAAGAGACCCAGTACTTC. Protein: CASSLGQQETQYF.

This clonotype was counted many times. This chain uses TRBV10-3 with TRBJ2-3, with unresolved D. Between the trimmed V and J ends, which lost 6 bases and 0 bases, there was a span of 10 bases. Germline CDR1 is ENHRY and CDR2 is SYGVKD. The CDR3 extends over 14 amino acids. The CDR3: CAIRDGTSTDTQYF. CDR3 sequence (DNA): TGTGCCATCAGGGACGGAACTAGCACAGATACGCAGTATTTT.

This clonotype was seen many times. This sequence joins TRBV6-5 and TRBJ2-5; TRBD2 matches 10 bases. The CDR3 contains 16 residues. CDR1 and CDR2 (germline): MNHEY, SVGAGI. J gave up 2 bases and V 0 bases, and 3 bases lay outside the gene matches. The DNA for the CDR3 is TGTGCCAGCAGTTACTCTCTAGCGGGAGTTCAAGAGACCCAGTACTTC. Translating gives CASSYSLAGVQETQYF.

This clonotype has a count of ten or more. The gene calls are TRBV9 and TRBJ2-2; weak D call: TRBD2 (6 bases). V lost 2 bases and J 7 bases, leaving 12 bases between the germline ends. The CDR3 extends over 14 amino acids. Looked up from germline, CDR1 is SGDLS and CDR2 is YYNGEE. The DNA of the CDR3 is TGTGCCAGCAGCGTCCGGGACTTCCGCGGGGAGCTGTTTTTT. Translated, it gives CASSVRDFRGELFF.

This clonotype was seen ten or more times. The chain links TRBV20-1 to TRBJ2-1, with 13 bases fitting TRBD2. The CDR3 runs to 12 residues. The V gene's germline CDR1 is DFQATT and CDR2 SNEGSKA (reference sequence). V gave up 3 bases and J gave up 14 bases; unmatched junction bases: 4. CDR3 coding DNA: TGCAGTGCTAGGACTAGCGGGAGGATGGAGTTCTTC. Its protein product is CSARTSGRMEFF.

Ten or more counts support this clonotype. The CDR3 nucleotides are TGTGCCAGCAGCGCGGGACACCGTTCACCCCTCCACTTT. The encoded protein is CASSAGHRSPLHF. The chain carries TRBV27 and TRBJ1-6; the D gene is possibly TRBD1 (6 bases). From germline, CDR1 is MNHEY and CDR2 SMNVEV (reference sequence). The V end lost 6 bases, the J end lost 9 bases, and 12 bases lay between the germline ends. The CDR3 spans 13 residues.

The sample holds many counts of this clonotype. The gene calls are TRBV7-2 and TRBJ2-5, with 7 bases matching TRBD1. V shed 2 bases, J shed 4 bases, and the junction held 4 bases outside the gene matches. CDR3 size: 14 residues. Germline V lookup: CDR1 SGHTA, CDR2 FQGNSA. CDR3 nucleotide sequence: TGTGCCAGCAGCTTATTTACAGGGGTAGAGACCCAGTACTTC. As protein: CASSLFTGVETQYF.

This clonotype has ten or more counts. In DNA, the CDR3 is TGTGCCAGCAGTCCCTTATCCGGACAGGGGGGGAATGAGCAGTTCTTC. Translating it yields CASSPLSGQGGNEQFF. The rearrangement joins TRBV11-2 to TRBJ2-1; 10 bases fit TRBD1. Germline loops: CDR1 SGHAT, CDR2 FQNNGV. The CDR3 length is 16 residues. Unmatched junction bases numbered 12, after V lost 6 bases and J lost 7 bases.

This clonotype was found many times. The gene calls are TRBV29-1 and TRBJ2-2, with D tentatively TRBD2 (5 bases). The CDR3 is made up of 14 amino acids. The V gene's germline CDR1 is SQVTM and CDR2 ANQGSEA. V lost 4 bases, J lost 6 bases, and 15 bases lay in between. Written as DNA, the CDR3 is TGCAGCGTTGGAATCAGGAGGTCCCCCGGGGAGCTGTTTTTT. The encoded protein is CSVGIRRSPGELFF.

This clonotype was seen many times. The chain is built from TRBV5-6 and TRBJ2-5, with TRBD2 matching 9 bases. Germline-derived CDR1 and CDR2 are SGHDT and YYEEEE. With V trimmed by 4 bases and J by 2 bases, 9 bases remained unmatched. The CDR3 is 16 residues long. In DNA form, the CDR3 reads TGTGCCAGCAGCGCGAAGACTAGCGGAGCTCAAGAGACCCAGTACTTC. Its protein is CASSAKTSGAQETQYF.

The table lists this clonotype with many counts. The rearrangement links TRBV20-1 to TRBJ1-2, with 7 bases that match TRBD1. V trimming: 5 bases; J trimming: 8 bases; junction bases outside the gene matches: 8. CDR1 and CDR2 from the germline V gene are DFQATT and SNEGSKA (reference sequence). The CDR3 extends over 12 amino acids. The CDR3 reads CSASLGGAGYTF. DNA for the CDR3: TGCAGTGCTTCCTTAGGGGGCGCAGGCTACACCTTC.

This clonotype was detected ten times or more. The chain recombines TRBV5-1 with TRBJ2-3; a possible D gene is TRBD2 (5 bases). V lost 0 bases and J lost 1, with 15 bases in between. The CDR3 totals 17 residues. Germline V gene lookup returns CDR1 SGHRS and CDR2 YFSETQ. The CDR3 nucleotides are TGCGCCAGCAGCTTGGCCAGACTAATTGGTCGCACAGATACGCAGTATTTT. The encoded protein is CASSLARLIGRTDTQYF.

This clonotype came up many times. The J gene is TRBJ2-6, the V gene TRBV3-1; D ambiguous. Germline loops: CDR1 LGHDT, CDR2 YNNKEL (reference sequence). The CDR3 runs to 15 residues. Trimming stripped 2 bases from V and 0 bases from J, with 5 bases between. Here the CDR3 reads CASSQNPSGANVLTF. The CDR3 DNA reads TGTGCCAGCAGCCAAAACCCCTCTGGGGCCAACGTCCTGACTTTC.